This entry lists 12 T cell receptor beta chains sequenced from one sample in a study of spatial heterogeneity in lung cancer. Antigen specificity for these receptors is unknown. The time point is: sample taken at primary tumor resection. Findings and limits, study-wide: The number of expanded tumor alpha and beta chains correlated with mutation number.

TCRdb used MiXCR to reprocess the 5' RACE reads, holding one entry per CDR3 protein. Of about 7,900 distinct CDR3 sequences listed, more than 6.5% are singletons. The specimen comprised lung tumor tissue, sampled at surgery. The source of these receptors is a female donor with early-stage non-small cell lung cancer.

Many counts were recorded for this clonotype. In a library made to pick up alpha chains, this beta chain is a stray read with a size that means little. The CDR3 here is CSALGVNTGELFF. CDR3 in DNA: TGCAGTGCTTTAGGGGTGAACACCGGGGAGCTGTTTTTT. The J gene is TRBJ2-2, the V gene TRBV20-1; tentatively, D is TRBD1 (5 bases). This CDR3 has 13 residues. With 5 bases removed from V and 1 base from J, the gap between germline ends came to 8 bases. Germline CDR1 DFQATT, CDR2 SNEGSKA (reference sequence).

This clonotype was seen ten or more times. This beta chain appears as a stray read in a library generated for alpha chains; its size is not informative. This chain joins TRBV20-1 and TRBJ2-5; 9 bases map to TRBD2. J was trimmed by 2 bases and V by 1 base; bases with no gene match: 2. CDR1 and CDR2 (germline): DFQATT, SNEGSKA (reference sequence). The CDR3 runs to 14 residues. CDR3 in DNA: TGCAGTGCTAGAGGGCTAGCGGGACAAGAGACCCAGTACTTC. It codes for CSARGLAGQETQYF.

This clonotype was observed at least ten times. This beta chain was picked up by a library intended for alpha chains and is off target, so its count carries little meaning. The rearrangement joins TRBV6-4 to TRBJ2-4; 8 bases are shared with TRBD1. Trimming removed 9 bases from V and 0 bases from J; junction bases left unmatched: 22. The CDR3 contains 20 residues. Germline CDR1 MRHNA, CDR2 SNTAGT. The CDR3 sequence: CARKSTGGPRKSLAKNIQYF. CDR3 sequence (DNA): TGTGCCAGGAAATCCACAGGGGGTCCCAGAAAATCTCTAGCCAAAAACATTCAGTACTTC.

This clonotype was counted at least ten times. Being off target in a library aimed at alpha chains, this beta chain has a size of little meaning. The rearrangement links TRBV11-2 to TRBJ1-2; tentatively, D is TRBD1 (6 bases). The V end was cut by 5 bases, the J end by 7 bases, with 11 bases between. This CDR3 is built from 12 residues. Germline V lookup: CDR1 SGHAT, CDR2 FQNNGV. Here the CDR3 DNA reads TGTGCCAGCAGCAACTCAGGGGCTGGCTACACCTTC. It yields the protein CASSNSGAGYTF.

This clonotype was counted at least ten times. Because this beta chain is a stray read in a library intended to capture alpha chains, its abundance should not be given much weight. The genes are TRBV24-1 and TRBJ2-7; D might be TRBD1 (5 bases). CDR1 KGHDR and CDR2 SFDVKD come from the germline V gene. V was shortened by 10 bases and J by 7 bases, with 16 bases between the two germline ends. This CDR3 has 12 residues. The chain's CDR3 is CATKGDKEEQYF. In DNA form, the CDR3 reads TGTGCCACGAAAGGGGATAAAGAAGAGCAGTACTTC.

This clonotype was seen at least ten times. This beta chain lies outside the target of a library built for alpha chains; its clone size means little. This rearrangement joins TRBV3-1 to TRBJ2-1; 11 bases map to TRBD2. The junction had 8 bases not matched to a gene; V was cut back by 2 bases and J by 8 bases. CDR1 and CDR2 (germline): LGHDT, YNNKEL (reference sequence). CDR3 length: 16 residues. CDR3 DNA: TGTGCCAGCAGCCAACGTCTAGCGGGAGGAACGGATGAGCAGTTCTTC. As protein: CASSQRLAGGTDEQFF.

The sample holds many counts of this clonotype. A library made for alpha chains picked up this beta chain off target, so its size means little. The genes are TRBV6-2 or TRBV6-3 and TRBJ2-2; 7 nucleotides line up with TRBD2. This CDR3 comprises 18 residues. J was trimmed by 6 bases and V by 2 bases; bases with no gene match: 15. In germline, CDR1 is MNHEY, CDR2 SVGEGT. The CDR3: CASSYQPRSGGRAGELFF. The CDR3 nucleotides are TGTGCCAGCAGTTACCAGCCAAGATCCGGAGGGAGGGCCGGGGAGCTGTTTTTT.

About this clonotype itself: This beta chain was picked up by a library intended for alpha chains and is off target, so its count carries little meaning. The chain carries TRBV20-1 and TRBJ2-7; D is possibly TRBD1 (6 bases). The CDR3 totals 13 residues. Germline CDR1 is DFQATT and CDR2 is SNEGSKA (reference sequence). For the CDR3, the DNA is TGCGGATCGGCAGGGGACCCTTCCTACGAGCAGTACTTC. Its protein is CGSAGDPSYEQYF.

The table lists this clonotype with many counts. This beta chain appears as a stray read in a library generated for alpha chains; its size is not informative. The chain has TRBV6-2 or TRBV6-3 and TRBJ2-1, with D perhaps matching TRBD2 (6 bases). Germline V gene data show CDR1 as MNHEY and CDR2 as SVGEGT. CDR3 size: 15 residues. Trimming stripped 8 bases from V and 5 bases from J, with 19 bases between. This chain's CDR3 is CASVLGTSRHNEQFF. As DNA, the CDR3 is TGTGCCAGCGTCCTCGGCACTAGCCGCCACAATGAGCAGTTCTTC.

This clonotype has a count of ten or more. The library was built for alpha chains, so this beta chain is an off-target read and its size means little. This CDR3 reads CASSGTWLSQETQYF. As DNA, the CDR3 is TGCGCCAGCAGCGGGACTTGGCTGTCCCAAGAGACCCAGTACTTC. The chain is built from TRBV5-1 and TRBJ2-5; the D gene is possibly TRBD2 (6 bases). Deletions cut 4 bases from V and 1 base from J, with 14 bases between. In germline, CDR1 is SGHRS, CDR2 YFSETQ. This CDR3 region has 15 residues.

This clonotype rates as medium-sized. Since the library was made to target alpha chains, this beta chain is a stray read and its abundance is not meaningful. The chain is built from TRBV12-3 or TRBV12-4 and TRBJ2-3; TRBD2 agrees at 9 bases. After removal of 2 bases from V and 2 bases from J, the junction contained 2 bases not matched to a gene. The CDR3 loop spans 15 amino acids. CDR3 nucleotide sequence: TGTGCCAGCAGTTTAATAGCGGGAGTCACAGATACGCAGTATTTT. Encoded protein: CASSLIAGVTDTQYF.

This clonotype was observed at least ten times. The library was built for alpha chains, so this beta chain is an off-target read and its size means little. The chain recombines TRBV18 with TRBJ1-3, with D possibly TRBD1 on 6 matching bases. The germline V gene has CDR1 KGHSH and CDR2 LQKENI. The CDR3 runs to 13 residues. V dropped 5 bases and J dropped 2 bases, with 7 bases sitting between them. CDR3 sequence (DNA): TGTGCCAGCTCATCAGGGGCTGGAAACACCATATATTTT. Residues: CASSSGAGNTIYF.